This TCR beta chain stems from a study of blood T cells in healthy people across ages. To note about this clonotype: What it binds is unknown.

CDR1 is SNHLY and CDR2 is FYNNEI in the germline V gene. The CDR3 extends over 16 amino acids. Trimming at V came to 6 bases and at J to 2 bases, leaving 10 bases not matched to a gene. Study outcomes and limitations: From one million sequenced T cells, diversity estimates were lower bounds.

Isolating PBMCs gave at least 6.5 million of these cells per sample. A J-beta primer mix and a sample-barcoded 5' primer were used in a second PCR of about 6 to 12 cycles. Template switching added a 12-random-nucleotide identifier to every cDNA molecule. TCRdb itself ran the 5' RACE reads through MiXCR, one entry per CDR3 protein. The sample lists roughly 500,000 distinct CDR3 sequences, 24% occurring once. These data were also reused for a study on T cells of mothers and their children. That source adds: Maternal samples each gave over 9 million TCR beta CDR3 reads, and child samples roughly 3 million each.

V usage is TRBV2 and J usage is TRBJ2-1; TRBD2 aligns across 7 bases. The receptor was isolated from a boy between 10 and 17 years old in good health. Sequences were obtained from blood. The CDR3 DNA sequence: TGTGCCAGCAGCTTAGGGCTAGCGGAACCCTACAATGAGCAGTTCTTC. This gives the protein CASSLGLAEPYNEQFF.